The 21 T cell receptor beta chains below come from one sample, sequenced in a study of T cell responses to AZD1222 COVID-19 vaccine. The method was immunoSEQ multiplex PCR; TCRdb's version includes in-frame clones alone and lacks a portion of them. This table has over 150,000 clones, around 90% appearing once. Sequenced material: peripheral blood, taken on day 0 of AZD1222 vaccination. These receptors were collected from an adult in good health.

CDR3: CASRKTGTVGGGELFF. Written as DNA, the CDR3 is TGTGCCAGCAGGAAAACAGGGACGGTGGGCGGCGGGGAGCTGTTTTTT. The genes are TRBV11-3 and TRBJ2-2, with a weak D call TRBD1 (6 bases). Germline CDR1 reads SGHNT; CDR2 reads YENEEA. The CDR3 totals 16 residues. Trimming pared 6 bases from V and 7 bases from J, leaving 21 bases between.

The V gene is TRBV5-8, the J gene TRBJ1-4, with D hard to call. The CDR3 is 14 residues long. Germline V gene lookup returns CDR1 SGHTS and CDR2 YDEGEE. V shed 2 bases and J shed 2 bases, with 7 bases lying between them. CDR3 amino acids: CASSFRRTNEKLFF. The CDR3 DNA reads TGTGCCAGCAGCTTTAGGCGGACTAATGAAAAACTGTTTTTT.

The table lists this clone with a few counts. The V and J genes are TRBV19 and TRBJ1-2; D is undetermined. V dropped 10 bases and J dropped 4 bases, with 7 bases sitting between them. The germline gives CDR1 LNHDA, CDR2 SQIVND (reference sequence). This CDR3 has 10 residues. CDR3 bases: TGTGCCACCGAAGGCTATGGCTACACCTTC. Translating it yields CATEGYGYTF.

The chain employs TRBV2 and TRBJ1-3, with 10 positions matching TRBD1. There are 16 residues in the CDR3. V shed 4 bases, J shed 0 bases, and the junction held 3 bases outside the gene matches. Per germline, CDR1 SNHLY and CDR2 FYNNEI. CDR3 in DNA: TGTGCCAGCAGTGGTCGGACAGGGGGCTCTGGAAACACCATATATTTT. Amino acid sequence: CASSGRTGGSGNTIYF.

The chain links TRBV19 to TRBJ2-5, with 10 bases identical to TRBD2. V shed 5 bases, J shed 5 bases, and the junction held 8 bases outside the gene matches. Per germline, CDR1 LNHDA and CDR2 SQIVND (reference sequence). This CDR3 contains 15 residues. Here the CDR3 DNA reads TGTGCCAGTAGTGTCTCTTCTAGCGGGAGCGAGACCCAGTACTTC. It encodes CASSVSSSGSETQYF.

V gene TRBV6-5 combines with J gene TRBJ2-3; D gene ambiguous. The CDR3 covers 13 residues. Germline assignment: CDR1 MNHEY and CDR2 SVGAGI. The germline V and J ends were trimmed by 0 bases and 4 bases, with 5 bases remaining between them. The CDR3 DNA sequence: TGTGCCAGCAGTTACTCTAGACCAGATACGCAGTATTTT. Protein product: CASSYSRPDTQYF.

The V gene is TRBV2, the J gene TRBJ1-1; maybe TRBD1 (5 bases). Trimming removed 10 bases at V and 0 bases at J, with 12 bases between. Per the germline V gene, CDR1 is SNHLY and CDR2 is FYNNEI. The CDR3 runs to 13 residues. The CDR3, as DNA: TGTGCCACCCGGGGGTATATGAACACTGAAGCTTTCTTT. It codes for CATRGYMNTEAFF.

The CDR3 coding sequence is TGTGCCAGCAGACCGGGACTGAGAGGCTGGGAGCTGTTTTTT. Its translation is CASRPGLRGWELFF. The chain combines TRBV7-2 with TRBJ2-2, with a weak D call TRBD2 (6 bases). The CDR3 runs 14 residues. V lost 6 bases, J lost 9 bases, and 17 bases lay in between. The V gene's germline CDR1 is SGHTA and CDR2 FQGNSA.

The genes are TRBV28 and TRBJ2-7, with TRBD1 as a possible D gene (6 bases). Trimming shortened V by 3 bases and J by 1 base, and 16 bases separated the two germline ends. CDR3 length: 16 amino acids. Germline CDR1 is MDHEN and CDR2 is SYDVKM. DNA of the CDR3: TGTGCCAGCAGTTTGTTTCCAACCAGGGGATCCTACGAGCAGTACTTC. As protein: CASSLFPTRGSYEQYF.

The chain couples TRBV6-5 to TRBJ1-2; D possibly corresponds to TRBD1 (6 bases). V dropped 7 bases and J dropped 6 bases, with 21 bases sitting between them. Germline CDR1 is MNHEY and CDR2 is SVGAGI. This CDR3 is 15 amino acids long. CDR3 sequence: CASTLTRGARHGYTF. CDR3 in DNA: TGTGCCAGCACCCTAACCCGGGGGGCGCGTCATGGCTACACCTTC.

This chain uses TRBV10-1 with TRBJ1-3; TRBD1 aligns across 9 bases. CDR3 length: 14 residues. Per germline, CDR1 WNHNN and CDR2 SYGVQD (reference sequence). J was trimmed by 8 bases and V by 6 bases; bases with no gene match: 8. CDR3 DNA: TGCGCCAGCAGCTTACAGGGGGCGATTTACACCATATATTTT. Translating gives CASSLQGAIYTIYF.

The gene calls are TRBV10-3 and TRBJ2-1; D remains unclear. This CDR3 spans 14 amino acids. V was trimmed by 10 bases and J by 0 bases, leaving 13 bases between them. Germline loops: CDR1 ENHRY, CDR2 SYGVKD. The CDR3 spells CASMLPSSYNEQFF. The CDR3 DNA reads as TGTGCCAGCATGCTTCCCAGCTCCTACAATGAGCAGTTCTTC.

CDR3 coding DNA: TGTGCCAGCATGTTGGGGGAGGGCCACAATGAGCAGTTCTTC. It specifies CASMLGEGHNEQFF. The V and J genes are TRBV4-2 and TRBJ2-1; 7 bases line up with TRBD2. The CDR3 has 14 residues. Trimming cost V 7 bases and J 5 bases; bases outside gene matches: 8. In germline, CDR1 is LGHNA, CDR2 YNFKEQ.

The chain uses TRBV28 and TRBJ1-2; the D is unclear. The length of the CDR3 is 16 residues. V lost 6 bases to trimming and J lost 4 bases, with 21 bases between them. The germline V gene encodes CDR1 MDHEN and CDR2 SYDVKM. For the CDR3, the DNA is TGTGCCAGCAGGTCGTCTGGGTCAAACTGGGGCTATGGCTACACCTTC. Its translation is CASRSSGSNWGYGYTF.

The rearrangement joins TRBV28 to TRBJ1-1; D gene unclear. In germline, CDR1 is MDHEN, CDR2 SYDVKM. The CDR3 runs 12 residues. The V end lost 8 bases, the J end lost 4 bases, and 11 bases lay between the germline ends. DNA of the CDR3: TGTGCCAGCCGGGCGGTAATCACTGAAGCTTTCTTT. Amino acid sequence: CASRAVITEAFF.

The rearrangement joins TRBV6-1 to TRBJ1-1; 7 bases map to TRBD1. The germline CDR1 and CDR2 sequences are MNHNS and SASEGT. The junction had 10 bases not matched to a gene; V was cut back by 8 bases and J by 1 base. The CDR3 spans 15 residues. CDR3 sequence reads: CASSLRTGPNTEAFF. Written as DNA, the CDR3 is TGTGCCAGCTCGCTTAGGACAGGCCCGAACACTGAAGCTTTCTTT.

The chain carries TRBV19 and TRBJ1-5; D is unresolved. Germline V gene sequence: CDR1 LNHDA, CDR2 SQIVND (reference sequence). The CDR3 is 14 residues long. The germline V and J ends were trimmed by 9 bases and 4 bases, with 16 bases remaining between them. The CDR3 region is CASMGGFVNQPQHF. The CDR3 coding sequence is TGTGCCAGCATGGGAGGCTTTGTGAATCAGCCCCAGCATTTT.

J is TRBJ1-1 and V is TRBV6-1; the D is unclear. Deletions cut 1 base from V and 0 bases from J, with 9 bases between. The CDR3 loop spans 15 amino acids. The germline gives CDR1 MNHNS, CDR2 SASEGT. In nucleotides, the CDR3 is TGTGCCAGCAGTGAAGACCTGGGAGTGAACACTGAAGCTTTCTTT. Its protein product is CASSEDLGVNTEAFF.

This clone appeared a few times. The chain combines TRBV6-5 with TRBJ2-7; tentatively, D is TRBD2 (7 bases). The CDR3 is made up of 16 amino acids. V gave up 0 bases and J gave up 0 bases, with 12 bases separating them. The germline gives CDR1 MNHEY, CDR2 SVGAGI. CDR3 residues: CASSYSGGGGSYEQYF. Here the CDR3 DNA reads TGTGCCAGCAGTTACTCTGGGGGAGGGGGCTCCTACGAGCAGTACTTC.

The chain employs TRBV21-1 and TRBJ2-7; the listed D gene, TRBD2, was not tested against the DNA. TRBV21-1 is noted as a pseudogene. This CDR3 has 14 amino acids. CDR3 in DNA: TGTGCCAGCAGCTCTTTGGGACTCCTCTACGAGCAGTACTTC. This translates into CASSSLGLLYEQYF.

The chain combines TRBV13 with TRBJ1-2, with 8 bases fitting TRBD1. The CDR3 has 16 amino acids. Germline trimming cut 4 bases from V and 2 bases from J; bases unmatched to any gene: 9. In germline, CDR1 is PRHDT, CDR2 FYEKMQ (reference sequence). CDR3 nucleotide sequence: TGTGCCAGCAGCTACAGACAGGGGCGCGGGAACTATGGCTACACCTTC. Translating gives CASSYRQGRGNYGYTF.